This TCR beta chain came from a study of blood T cell repertoires in COVID-19. Produced via immunoSEQ multiplex PCR; TCRdb's table is partial and in-frame only. The sample gives approximately 470,000 clones, 70% to 90% of which show up once; more than 3% is in the top ten. The length of the CDR3 is 14 residues. The germline V and J ends were trimmed by 2 bases and 5 bases, with 13 bases remaining between them. CDR1 SGHTA and CDR2 FQGTGA come from the germline V gene. The material sequenced was peripheral blood. The sequence was obtained from a human donor in a cohort sampled during active COVID-19. J is TRBJ2-7 and V is TRBV7-3, with D unclear. The CDR3 DNA reads as TGTGCCAGCAGCTTATCGCCGACACTCAACGAGCAGTACTTC. Translation: CASSLSPTLNEQYF.